These T cell receptor beta chains were read from a single sample in a study of Graves' ophthalmopathy and Graves' hyperthyroidism. TCRdb ran MiXCR on the multiplex PCR reads and lists one entry per CDR3 protein. This sample has a few hundred thousand distinct CDR3 sequences, with 15% to 19% found just once. Sequenced material: peripheral blood. The receptors were gathered from a woman aged 18-29 years with stable Graves' hyperthyroidism. The CDR3 runs from the conserved cysteine through the conserved F or W. Each record gives: CDR3 DNA, CDR3 protein, D gene, J gene, clone size, V gene. D genes are given only for firm matches. Some rows have no size entry. The others give once, few or many, or a class for an expanded clone.

cdr3_nt: TGTGCCAGCAGTTACGACGCAGGGTCTGGTTCACCCCTCCACTTT
cdr3_aa: CASSYDAGSGSPLHF
d_call: -
j_call: TRBJ1-6
clone_size: many
v_call: TRBV6-5

cdr3_nt: TGTGCCAGCAGTTACTCGACAGGGGGGAACACTGAAGCTTTCTTT
cdr3_aa: CASSYSTGGNTEAFF
d_call: TRBD1
j_call: TRBJ1-1
clone_size: many
v_call: TRBV11-3

cdr3_nt: TGTGCCAGCAGTTATGGACAGGGGGCGTATGGGGCCAACGTCCTGACTTTC
cdr3_aa: CASSYGQGAYGANVLTF
d_call: TRBD1
j_call: TRBJ2-6
clone_size: many
v_call: TRBV6-2/TRBV6-3

cdr3_nt: TGCGCCAGCAGCTATCCAGGGGGGGCATCCACTGAAGCTTTCTTT
cdr3_aa: CASSYPGGASTEAFF
d_call: TRBD1
j_call: TRBJ1-1
clone_size: few
v_call: TRBV4-1

cdr3_nt: TGTGCCAGCAGCCTTCAAACAGGGGGCGCGTCACCCCTCCACTTT
cdr3_aa: CASSLQTGGASPLHF
d_call: TRBD1
j_call: TRBJ1-6
clone_size: many
v_call: TRBV14

cdr3_nt: TGCGCCAGCAGCCAAGGGGGTTGGTCTGAAGCTTTCTTT
cdr3_aa: CASSQGGWSEAFF
d_call: -
j_call: TRBJ1-1
clone_size: few
v_call: TRBV4-1

cdr3_nt: TGTGCCAGCGAGGACCTGCCAGCCCAGTACTTC
cdr3_aa: CASEDLPAQYF
d_call: -
j_call: TRBJ2-5
clone_size: few
v_call: TRBV7-9

cdr3_nt: TGTGCCAGCAGTTACAACGGACAGTTCGCTCAGCCCCAGCATTTT
cdr3_aa: CASSYNGQFAQPQHF
d_call: -
j_call: TRBJ1-5
clone_size: many
v_call: TRBV6-2/TRBV6-3

cdr3_nt: TGTGCCAGCAGCTTAGGCCGGAGCGGGTGGGAGCGGACCCAGTACTTC
cdr3_aa: CASSLGRSGWERTQYF
d_call: -
j_call: TRBJ2-5
clone_size: many
v_call: TRBV13

cdr3_nt: TGCAGCGTTGGGTCTACCTATGGCTACACCTTC
cdr3_aa: CSVGSTYGYTF
d_call: -
j_call: TRBJ1-2
clone_size: many
v_call: TRBV29-1

cdr3_nt: TGCGCCAGCAGCTTCGCAGGGAGAGGAAACACCATATATTTT
cdr3_aa: CASSFAGRGNTIYF
d_call: -
j_call: TRBJ1-3
clone_size: -
v_call: TRBV5-1

cdr3_nt: TGTGCCAGTTGGGGGGTCGGAGAGACCCAGTACTTC
cdr3_aa: CASWGVGETQYF
d_call: -
j_call: TRBJ2-5
clone_size: many
v_call: TRBV27

cdr3_nt: TGTGCCAGCAGCTTAGACGATAGACGTTACGGGCAGTACTTC
cdr3_aa: CASSLDDRRYGQYF
d_call: -
j_call: TRBJ2-7
clone_size: many
v_call: TRBV7-9

cdr3_nt: TGTGCCAGCAGCGGTGGCGGCCGGGGACAAGAGACCCAGTACTTC
cdr3_aa: CASSGGGRGQETQYF
d_call: -
j_call: TRBJ2-5
clone_size: many
v_call: TRBV9

cdr3_nt: TGTGCCAGCAGCTACCGGAATGCCGGGGAGCTGTTTTTT
cdr3_aa: CASSYRNAGELFF
d_call: -
j_call: TRBJ2-2
clone_size: -
v_call: TRBV11-2

cdr3_nt: TGCGCCAGCAGCTTGGAACCTGGTACGGGTAGGACCCAGTACTTC
cdr3_aa: CASSLEPGTGRTQYF
d_call: -
j_call: TRBJ2-5
clone_size: many
v_call: TRBV5-1

cdr3_nt: TGCAGCGTTGGACGGACGGCCGATAGCAATCAGCCCCAGCATTTT
cdr3_aa: CSVGRTADSNQPQHF
d_call: -
j_call: TRBJ1-5
clone_size: many
v_call: TRBV29-1

cdr3_nt: TGTGCCAGCATAGGGGCAGGGAGCCAAGAGACCCAGTACTTC
cdr3_aa: CASIGAGSQETQYF
d_call: -
j_call: TRBJ2-5
clone_size: many
v_call: TRBV28

cdr3_nt: TGTGCCAGCATAAGGTCGGCGGGCCCGGGGGAGACCCAGTACTTC
cdr3_aa: CASIRSAGPGETQYF
d_call: -
j_call: TRBJ2-5
clone_size: many
v_call: TRBV6-1

cdr3_nt: TGCAGTGCTAGTTCACGGCTAGCGGGGGGGTACGAGCAGTACTTC
cdr3_aa: CSASSRLAGGYEQYF
d_call: TRBD2
j_call: TRBJ2-7
clone_size: many
v_call: TRBV20-1

cdr3_nt: TGTGCCAGCTCACCTGTAGGGACCCCTAATGAAGCTTTCTTT
cdr3_aa: CASSPVGTPNEAFF
d_call: -
j_call: TRBJ1-1
clone_size: few
v_call: TRBV18

cdr3_nt: TGTGCCAGCAGTTTAGGGATCGGCTACACCTTC
cdr3_aa: CASSLGIGYTF
d_call: -
j_call: TRBJ1-2
clone_size: -
v_call: TRBV6-2/TRBV6-3

cdr3_nt: TGTGCCAGCAGCCCTGGGCTCGGGACCACTGGAAACACCATATATTTT
cdr3_aa: CASSPGLGTTGNTIYF
d_call: -
j_call: TRBJ1-3
clone_size: -
v_call: TRBV11-2

cdr3_nt: TGTGCCAGCAGCCAAGGCAATCAAAACATTAAGTACTTC
cdr3_aa: CASSQGNQNIKYF
d_call: -
j_call: TRBJ2-4
clone_size: few
v_call: TRBV14

cdr3_nt: TGTGCCAGCAGATCGGACGGGGTCAGCAATTCACCCCTCCACTTT
cdr3_aa: CASRSDGVSNSPLHF
d_call: -
j_call: TRBJ1-6
clone_size: few
v_call: TRBV5-5

cdr3_nt: TGTGCCAGCAGTGGAAGGGCCCGAACCGGGGAGCTGTTTTTT
cdr3_aa: CASSGRARTGELFF
d_call: -
j_call: TRBJ2-2
clone_size: few
v_call: TRBV2

cdr3_nt: TGTGCCAGCAGTCTAGGGGATGGGAGCAATCAGCCCCAGCATTTT
cdr3_aa: CASSLGDGSNQPQHF
d_call: -
j_call: TRBJ1-5
clone_size: -
v_call: TRBV27

cdr3_nt: TGCGCCAGCAGCCTGACAGGGGTCTTCACCGGGGAGCTGTTTTTT
cdr3_aa: CASSLTGVFTGELFF
d_call: TRBD1
j_call: TRBJ2-2
clone_size: many
v_call: TRBV5-1

cdr3_nt: TGTGCCAGCAGTTACTCGCAGCGGGGGCCTCAAGAGACCCAGTACTTC
cdr3_aa: CASSYSQRGPQETQYF
d_call: TRBD2
j_call: TRBJ2-5
clone_size: -
v_call: TRBV6-5

cdr3_nt: TGTGCCAGCAGGCTGCAGGGTCCCGGGGCCAACGTCCTGACTTTC
cdr3_aa: CASRLQGPGANVLTF
d_call: -
j_call: TRBJ2-6
clone_size: many
v_call: TRBV6-2/TRBV6-3

cdr3_nt: TGTGCCAGCACTTTGAGGACATTTCCCTACGAGCAGTACTTC
cdr3_aa: CASTLRTFPYEQYF
d_call: -
j_call: TRBJ2-7
clone_size: -
v_call: TRBV6-5

cdr3_nt: TGTGCCAGCACCTTAGTGGGGACTCCTCAAGAGACCCAGTACTTC
cdr3_aa: CASTLVGTPQETQYF
d_call: -
j_call: TRBJ2-5
clone_size: once
v_call: TRBV12-3/TRBV12-4